Described below is a single T cell receptor beta chain sequence and its context. This specimen belongs to a study of blood T cell repertoires in COVID-19. Assay used: immunoSEQ multiplex PCR; TCRdb lists only in-frame clones, some missing. Here the sample spans about 180,000 clones, about 86% being singletons. Germline V gene lookup returns CDR1 SEHNR and CDR2 FQNEAQ (reference sequence). V lost 5 bases to trimming and J lost 7 bases, with 15 bases between them. The CDR3 consists of 13 residues. V gene TRBV7-9 combines with J gene TRBJ2-7; no clear D gene. The receptor was derived from an older man with active or convalescent COVID-19. Sequencing was performed on peripheral blood. The CDR3 sequence: CASSPDTLGEQYF. As DNA, the CDR3 is TGTGCCAGCAGCCCAGACACCCTTGGGGAGCAGTACTTC.